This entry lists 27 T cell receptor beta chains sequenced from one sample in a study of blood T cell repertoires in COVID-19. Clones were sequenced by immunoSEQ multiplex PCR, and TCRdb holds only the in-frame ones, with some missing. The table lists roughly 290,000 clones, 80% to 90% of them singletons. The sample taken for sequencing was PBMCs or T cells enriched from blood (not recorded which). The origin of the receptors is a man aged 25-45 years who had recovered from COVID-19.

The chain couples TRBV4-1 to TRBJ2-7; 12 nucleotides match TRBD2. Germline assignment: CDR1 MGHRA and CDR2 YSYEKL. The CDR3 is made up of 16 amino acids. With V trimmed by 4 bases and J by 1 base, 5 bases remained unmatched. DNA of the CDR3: TGCGCCAGCAGCCCCCGACTAGCGGGGGAATCCTACGAGCAGTACTTC. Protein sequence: CASSPRLAGESYEQYF.

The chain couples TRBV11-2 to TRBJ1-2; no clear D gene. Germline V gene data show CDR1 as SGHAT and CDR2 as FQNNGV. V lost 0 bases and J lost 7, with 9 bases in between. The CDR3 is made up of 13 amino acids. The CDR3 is CASSLDPRSGYTF. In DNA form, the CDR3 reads TGTGCCAGCAGCTTAGATCCGAGGAGTGGCTACACCTTC. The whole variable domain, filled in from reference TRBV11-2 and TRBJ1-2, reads EAGVAQSPRYKIIEKRQSVAFWCNPISGHATLYWYQQILGQGPKLLIQFQNNGVVDDSQLPKDRFSAERLKGVDSTLKIQPAKLEDSAVYLCASSLDPRSGYTFGSGTRLTVV.

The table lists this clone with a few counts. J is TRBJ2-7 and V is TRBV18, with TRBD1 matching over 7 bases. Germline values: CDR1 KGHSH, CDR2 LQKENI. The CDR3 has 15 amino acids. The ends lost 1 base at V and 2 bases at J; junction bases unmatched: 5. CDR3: CASSPQGAMTYEQYF. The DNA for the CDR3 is TGTGCCAGCTCACCACAGGGGGCGATGACCTACGAGCAGTACTTC.

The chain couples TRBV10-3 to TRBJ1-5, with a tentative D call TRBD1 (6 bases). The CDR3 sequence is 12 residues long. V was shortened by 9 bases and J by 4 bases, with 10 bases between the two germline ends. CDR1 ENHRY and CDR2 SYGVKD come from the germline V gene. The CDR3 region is CAIGQGNQPQHF. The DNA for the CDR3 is TGTGCCATTGGTCAGGGGAATCAGCCCCAGCATTTT.

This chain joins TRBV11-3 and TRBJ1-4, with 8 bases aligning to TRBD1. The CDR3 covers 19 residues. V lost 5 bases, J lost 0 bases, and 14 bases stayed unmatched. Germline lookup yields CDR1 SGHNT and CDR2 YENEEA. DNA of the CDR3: TGTGCCAGCAGCATCCCCCGGGACAGGCTAGCTGCAACTAATGAAAAACTGTTTTTT. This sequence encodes CASSIPRDRLAATNEKLFF.

CDR3 sequence (DNA): TGTGCCAGCAGTGTGACTTCTTACGAGCAGTACTTC. It specifies CASSVTSYEQYF. The gene calls are TRBV2 and TRBJ2-7; no firm D call. The CDR3 spans 12 residues. Germline CDR1 is SNHLY and CDR2 is FYNNEI. The germline V and J ends were trimmed by 4 bases and 4 bases, with 8 bases remaining between them.

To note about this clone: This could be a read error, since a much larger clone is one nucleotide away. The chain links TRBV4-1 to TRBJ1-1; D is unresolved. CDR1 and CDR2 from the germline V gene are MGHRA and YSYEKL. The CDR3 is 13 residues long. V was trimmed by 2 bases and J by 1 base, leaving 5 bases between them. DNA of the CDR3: TGCGCCAGCAGCCAAAACAGGAACACTGAAGCTTTCTTT. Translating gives CASSQNRNTEAFF.

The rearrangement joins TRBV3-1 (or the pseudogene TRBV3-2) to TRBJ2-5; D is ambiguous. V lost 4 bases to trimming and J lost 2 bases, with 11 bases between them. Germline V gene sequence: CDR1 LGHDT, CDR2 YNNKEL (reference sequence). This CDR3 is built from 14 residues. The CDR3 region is CASSPVSEQETQYF. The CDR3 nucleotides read TGTGCCAGCAGCCCCGTCAGCGAACAAGAGACCCAGTACTTC.

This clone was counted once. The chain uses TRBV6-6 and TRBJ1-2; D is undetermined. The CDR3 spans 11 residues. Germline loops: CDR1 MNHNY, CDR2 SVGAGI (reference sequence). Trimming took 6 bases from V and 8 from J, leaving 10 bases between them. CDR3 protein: CASRGREGYTF. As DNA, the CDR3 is TGTGCCAGCAGGGGCAGAGAGGGCTACACCTTC.

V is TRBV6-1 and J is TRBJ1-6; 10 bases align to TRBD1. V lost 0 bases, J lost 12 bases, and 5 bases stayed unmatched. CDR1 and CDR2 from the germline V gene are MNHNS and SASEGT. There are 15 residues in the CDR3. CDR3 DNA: TGTGCCAGCAGTGAAGCCGGGACAGGGGTTTTACCCCTCCACTTT. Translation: CASSEAGTGVLPLHF.

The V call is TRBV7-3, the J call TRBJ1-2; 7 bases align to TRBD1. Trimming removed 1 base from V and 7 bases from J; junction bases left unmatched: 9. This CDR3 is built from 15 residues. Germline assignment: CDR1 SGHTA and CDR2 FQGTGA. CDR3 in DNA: TGTGCCAGCAGCTTAATATTAGGGACAGCTGGTGGCTACACCTTC. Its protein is CASSLILGTAGGYTF.

The CDR3 nucleotides read TGCAGCGGGAAGAGACGACCGGGACAGAAGAACACCGGGGAGCTGTTTTTT. It yields the protein CSGKRRPGQKNTGELFF. The rearrangement uses TRBV29-1 and TRBJ2-2, with 7 bases that match TRBD1. The V and J ends lost 7 bases and 1 base, in that order; junction bases with no gene match: 15. CDR3 length: 17 residues. Germline assignment: CDR1 SQVTM and CDR2 ANQGSEA.

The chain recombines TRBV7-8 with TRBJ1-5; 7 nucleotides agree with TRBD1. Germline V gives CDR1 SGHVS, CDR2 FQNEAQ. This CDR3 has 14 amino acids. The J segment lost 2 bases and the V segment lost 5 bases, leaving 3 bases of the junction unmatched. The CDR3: CASSPGTGNQPQHF. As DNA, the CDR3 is TGTGCCAGCAGCCCGGGGACAGGCAATCAGCCCCAGCATTTT.

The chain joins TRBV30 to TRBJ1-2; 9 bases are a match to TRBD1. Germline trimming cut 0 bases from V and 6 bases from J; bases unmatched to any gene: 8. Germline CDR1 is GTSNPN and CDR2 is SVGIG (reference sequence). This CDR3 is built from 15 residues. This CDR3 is CAWSVLQGAIDGYTF. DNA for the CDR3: TGTGCCTGGAGTGTTTTACAGGGGGCCATCGATGGCTACACCTTC.

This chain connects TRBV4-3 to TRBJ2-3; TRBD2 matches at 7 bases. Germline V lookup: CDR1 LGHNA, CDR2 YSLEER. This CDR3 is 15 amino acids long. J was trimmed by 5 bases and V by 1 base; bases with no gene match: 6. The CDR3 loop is CASSQGRLAVDTQYF. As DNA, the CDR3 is TGCGCCAGCAGCCAAGGCCGGCTAGCGGTAGATACGCAGTATTTT.

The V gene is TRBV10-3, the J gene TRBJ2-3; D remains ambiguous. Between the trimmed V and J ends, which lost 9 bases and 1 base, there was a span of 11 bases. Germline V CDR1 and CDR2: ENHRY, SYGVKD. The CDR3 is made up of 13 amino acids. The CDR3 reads CAIRPGRTDTQYF. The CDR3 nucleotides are TGTGCCATACGCCCTGGGCGCACAGATACGCAGTATTTT.

The CDR3: CATSLGRSSYGYTF. Here the CDR3 DNA reads TGTGCCACCAGCTTAGGCCGGAGTAGCTATGGCTACACCTTC. The chain joins TRBV15 to TRBJ1-2; no reliable D call. CDR3 length: 14 residues. V lost 5 bases to trimming and J lost 4 bases, with 14 bases between them. Germline loops: CDR1 LNHNV, CDR2 YYDKDF (reference sequence).

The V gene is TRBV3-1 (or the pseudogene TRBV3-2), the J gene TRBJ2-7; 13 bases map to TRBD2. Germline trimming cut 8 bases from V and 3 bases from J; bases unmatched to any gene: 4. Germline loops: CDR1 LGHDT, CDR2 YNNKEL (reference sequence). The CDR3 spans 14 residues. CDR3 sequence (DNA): TGTGCCAGCGTTGGGACTAGCGGGGTCTACGAGCAGTACTTC. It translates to CASVGTSGVYEQYF.

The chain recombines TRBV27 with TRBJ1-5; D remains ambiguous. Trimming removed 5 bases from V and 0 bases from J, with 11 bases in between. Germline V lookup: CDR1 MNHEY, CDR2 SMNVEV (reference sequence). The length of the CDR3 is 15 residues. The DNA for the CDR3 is TGTGCCAGCAGTATCCGGGGATATAGCAATCAGCCCCAGCATTTT. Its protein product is CASSIRGYSNQPQHF.

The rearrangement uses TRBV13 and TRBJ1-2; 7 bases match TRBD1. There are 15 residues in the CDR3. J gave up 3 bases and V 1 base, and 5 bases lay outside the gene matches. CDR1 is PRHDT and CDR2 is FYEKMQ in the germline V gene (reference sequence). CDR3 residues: CASSLAGDRDYGYTF. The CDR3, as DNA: TGTGCCAGCAGCTTAGCCGGGGACAGAGACTATGGCTACACCTTC.

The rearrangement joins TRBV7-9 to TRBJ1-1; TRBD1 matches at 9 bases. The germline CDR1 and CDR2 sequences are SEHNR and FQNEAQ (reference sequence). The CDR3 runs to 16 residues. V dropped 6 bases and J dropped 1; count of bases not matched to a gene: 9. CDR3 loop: CASRPAGTGTNTEAFF. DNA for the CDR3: TGTGCCAGCAGACCAGCCGGGACAGGGACGAACACTGAAGCTTTCTTT. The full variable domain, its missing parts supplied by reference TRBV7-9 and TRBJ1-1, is DTGVSQNPRHKITKRGQNVTFRCDPISEHNRLYWYRQTLGQGPEFLTYFQNEAQLEKSRLLSDRFSAERPKGSFSTLEIQRTEQGDSAMYLCASRPAGTGTNTEAFFGQGTRLTVV.

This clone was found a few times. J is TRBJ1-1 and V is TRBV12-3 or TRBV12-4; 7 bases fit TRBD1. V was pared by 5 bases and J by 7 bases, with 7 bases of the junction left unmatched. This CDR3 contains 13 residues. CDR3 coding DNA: TGTGCCAGCAGTCCAGGGGGATCGGGTGAAGCTTTCTTT. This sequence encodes CASSPGGSGEAFF.

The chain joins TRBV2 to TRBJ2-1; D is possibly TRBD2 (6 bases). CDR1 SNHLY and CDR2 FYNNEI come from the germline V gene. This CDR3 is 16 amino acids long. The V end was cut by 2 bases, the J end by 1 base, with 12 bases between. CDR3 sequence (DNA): TGTGCCAGCAGTGAATTTCCGCGGGGTTCCTACAATGAGCAGTTCTTC. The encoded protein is CASSEFPRGSYNEQFF.

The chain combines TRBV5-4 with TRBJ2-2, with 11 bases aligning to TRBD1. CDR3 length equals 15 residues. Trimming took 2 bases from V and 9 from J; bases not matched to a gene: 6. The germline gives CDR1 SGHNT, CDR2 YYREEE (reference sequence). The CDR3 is CASSLGQGAGRELFF. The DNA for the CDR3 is TGTGCCAGCAGCTTAGGACAGGGGGCAGGCAGGGAGCTGTTTTTT.

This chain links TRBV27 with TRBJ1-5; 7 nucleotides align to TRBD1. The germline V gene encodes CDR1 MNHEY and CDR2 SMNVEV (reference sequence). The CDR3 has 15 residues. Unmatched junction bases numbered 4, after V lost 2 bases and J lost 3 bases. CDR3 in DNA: TGTGCCAGCAGTTTACAGGGGGAGCTCAATCAGCCCCAGCATTTT. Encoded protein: CASSLQGELNQPQHF.

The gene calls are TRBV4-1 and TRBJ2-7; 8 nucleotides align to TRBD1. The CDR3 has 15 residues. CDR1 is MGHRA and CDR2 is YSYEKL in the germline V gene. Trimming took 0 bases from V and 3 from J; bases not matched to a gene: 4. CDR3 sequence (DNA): TGCGCCAGCAGCCAAGATCTAGACAGGGGCTACGAGCAGTACTTC. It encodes CASSQDLDRGYEQYF.

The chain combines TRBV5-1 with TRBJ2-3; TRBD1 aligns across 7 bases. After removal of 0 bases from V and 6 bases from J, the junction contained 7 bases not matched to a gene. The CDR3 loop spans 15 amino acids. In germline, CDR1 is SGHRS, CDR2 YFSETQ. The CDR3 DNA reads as TGCGCCAGCAGCTTGGCCTCGACAGGGTGGGATACGCAGTATTTT. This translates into CASSLASTGWDTQYF.